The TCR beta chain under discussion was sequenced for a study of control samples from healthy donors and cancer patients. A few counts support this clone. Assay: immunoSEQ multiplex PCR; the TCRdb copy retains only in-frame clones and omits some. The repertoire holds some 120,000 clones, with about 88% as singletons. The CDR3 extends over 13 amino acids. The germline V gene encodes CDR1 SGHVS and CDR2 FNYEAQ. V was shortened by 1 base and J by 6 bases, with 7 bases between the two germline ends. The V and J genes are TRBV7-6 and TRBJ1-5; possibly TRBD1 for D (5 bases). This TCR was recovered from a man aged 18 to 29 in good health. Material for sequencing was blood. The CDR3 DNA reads TGTGCCAGCAGCTTAGGAGGGGTTCAGCCCCAGCATTTT. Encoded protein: CASSLGGVQPQHF.